Presented here are 17 T cell receptor beta chains from one specimen sequenced in a study of memory CD4+ T cells and cytomegalovirus serostatus. Method: immunoSEQ multiplex PCR; TCRdb's copy keeps in-frame clones and lacks some. The profile shows some 50,000 clones, 70% to 80% of them singletons. The sort gate was single viable CD3+CD4+CD8-CD45RO+ cells for memory CD4+ T cells. The sample was memory CD4+ T cells from blood. These receptors all come from an adult in good health and CMV-seronegative.

The chain couples TRBV10-1 to TRBJ1-2; possible D gene TRBD1, 5 bases. The CDR3 extends over 16 amino acids. V lost 4 bases and J lost 2, with 17 bases in between. From germline, CDR1 is WNHNN and CDR2 SYGVQD (reference sequence). This chain's CDR3 is CASSGSTPGRNYGYTF. The CDR3 DNA reads TGCGCCAGCAGTGGCAGTACCCCGGGACGGAACTATGGCTACACCTTC.

This clone was counted a single time. The chain joins TRBV7-2 to TRBJ1-1; TRBD1 might be the D (5 bases). Trimming shortened V by 2 bases and J by 4 bases, and 14 bases separated the two germline ends. CDR3 length: 15 residues. CDR1 is SGHTA, CDR2 FQGNSA, per germline. The CDR3 reads CASSLRRVGSTEAFF. CDR3 DNA: TGTGCCAGCAGCTTACGCAGGGTGGGGAGCACTGAAGCTTTCTTT.

On this clone: The junction does not match germline at one end; this may be a read error. The chain recombines TRBV7-7 with TRBJ1-2; 10 bases are a match to TRBD1. Per germline, CDR1 SSHAT and CDR2 FNYEAQ (reference sequence). CDR3 size: 14 residues. The CDR3 spells CASSLPDRGHGYTF. CDR3 in DNA: TGTGCTAGCAGCTTACCCGACAGGGGGCATGGCTACACCTTC.

The rearrangement uses TRBV11-2 and TRBJ2-2; possible D gene TRBD2, 5 bases. The germline V gene has CDR1 SGHAT and CDR2 FQNNGV. The V and J ends lost 6 bases and 5 bases respectively, with 10 bases between them. The CDR3 runs 13 residues. CDR3 sequence (DNA): TGTGCCAGCAGTCGGACTTCAACCGGGGAGCTGTTTTTT. It encodes CASSRTSTGELFF. Full variable domain (remainder filled in from reference TRBV11-2 and TRBJ2-2): EAGVAQSPRYKIIEKRQSVAFWCNPISGHATLYWYQQILGQGPKLLIQFQNNGVVDDSQLPKDRFSAERLKGVDSTLKIQPAKLEDSAVYLCASSRTSTGELFFGEGSRLTVL.

The chain links TRBV7-2 to TRBJ2-2, with 7 bases matching TRBD2. Germline V gene lookup returns CDR1 SGHTA and CDR2 FQGNSA. The CDR3 is 16 residues long. J gave up 1 base and V 4 bases, and 6 bases lay outside the gene matches. The CDR3 DNA reads TGTGCCAGCAGCTATGACGGGACTAAGAACACCGGGGAGCTGTTTTTT. The encoded protein is CASSYDGTKNTGELFF.

The chain is built from TRBV19 and TRBJ1-1, with D hard to call. The V end lost 7 bases, the J end lost 1 base, and 13 bases lay between the germline ends. The V gene's germline CDR1 is LNHDA and CDR2 SQIVND (reference sequence). CDR3 size: 14 residues. CDR3 region: CASTPRGGNTEAFF. CDR3 DNA: TGTGCCAGTACCCCCCGGGGAGGGAACACTGAAGCTTTCTTT.

The rearrangement links TRBV6-5 to TRBJ2-7; D possibly matches TRBD1 or TRBD2 (7 bases each). CDR3 length: 15 residues. Deletions cut 0 bases from V and 3 bases from J, with 12 bases between. CDR1 is MNHEY and CDR2 is SVGAGI in the germline V gene. For the CDR3, the DNA is TGTGCCAGCAGTTACTCGCAGGGGGGGTACTACGAGCAGTACTTC. This codes for CASSYSQGGYYEQYF.

The chain employs TRBV11-2 and TRBJ2-5, with 7 bases lining up with TRBD2. The CDR3 runs to 14 residues. Germline trimming cut 3 bases from V and 6 bases from J; bases unmatched to any gene: 7. Germline V gene data show CDR1 as SGHAT and CDR2 as FQNNGV. The CDR3: CASSFGGGKQTQYF. The CDR3 DNA reads TGTGCCAGCAGCTTCGGCGGGGGTAAACAGACCCAGTACTTC.

V is TRBV28 and J is TRBJ2-3; D not resolved. Germline CDR1 MDHEN, CDR2 SYDVKM. Trimming removed 5 bases at V and 6 bases at J, with 15 bases between. This CDR3 is built from 14 residues. CDR3: CASSMPGTLDTQYF. The DNA of the CDR3 is TGTGCCAGCAGTATGCCGGGCACTCTCGATACGCAGTATTTT.

This sequence joins TRBV2 and TRBJ2-5; 12 bases are a match to TRBD2. Germline values: CDR1 SNHLY, CDR2 FYNNEI. The junction had 6 bases not matched to a gene; V was cut back by 6 bases and J by 4 bases. There are 15 residues in the CDR3. The CDR3 region is CASRPLAGGTETQYF. The CDR3 nucleotides are TGTGCCAGCAGGCCACTAGCGGGGGGAACAGAGACCCAGTACTTC.

This chain joins TRBV19 and TRBJ2-7; the D gene is possibly TRBD2 (6 bases). The CDR3 totals 16 residues. V dropped 4 bases and J dropped 2 bases, with 18 bases sitting between them. The germline V gene has CDR1 LNHDA and CDR2 SQIVND (reference sequence). The CDR3 protein is CASSRSWDSQTYEQYF. DNA for the CDR3: TGTGCCAGTAGTAGGAGTTGGGACTCTCAAACCTACGAGCAGTACTTC.

The chain joins TRBV11-2 to TRBJ1-2; D possibly corresponds to TRBD1 (6 bases). Per the germline V gene, CDR1 is SGHAT and CDR2 is FQNNGV. Trimming took 5 bases from V and 4 from J, leaving 14 bases between them. The CDR3 consists of 14 residues. In DNA, the CDR3 is TGTGCCAGCAGCCAGCCAGGGGCCCTCTATGGCTACACCTTC. Translation: CASSQPGALYGYTF.

This clone was observed a single time. The CDR3 is CASSLVPTGVYTDTQYF. The CDR3 DNA reads as TGTGCCAGCAGCTTAGTTCCGACGGGGGTCTACACAGATACGCAGTATTTT. The V call is TRBV7-3, the J call TRBJ2-3; tentative D call: TRBD2 (6 bases). Germline V gene sequence: CDR1 SGHTA, CDR2 FQGTGA. CDR3 size: 17 residues. Trimming pared 2 bases from V and 2 bases from J, leaving 17 bases between.

This clone appeared once. V usage is TRBV5-1 and J usage is TRBJ2-2; D is ambiguous. The CDR3 spans 15 residues. CDR1 is SGHRS, CDR2 YFSETQ, per germline. V was pared by 0 bases and J by 1 base, with 7 bases between. CDR3 nucleotide sequence: TGCGCCAGCAGCTTGGAAGGCTGGAACACCGGGGAGCTGTTTTTT. Protein: CASSLEGWNTGELFF.

This sequence joins TRBV18 and TRBJ2-7; 7 bases fit TRBD2. The CDR3 covers 14 residues. CDR1 is KGHSH and CDR2 is LQKENI in the germline V gene. V lost 6 bases to trimming and J lost 5 bases; unmatched junction nucleotides: 10. CDR3 residues: CASSPDTRGDEQYF. In nucleotides, the CDR3 is TGTGCCAGCTCGCCGGACACCCGGGGGGACGAGCAGTACTTC.

V is TRBV7-2 and J is TRBJ2-7; TRBD2 is a possible D gene (6 bases). CDR1 is SGHTA, CDR2 FQGNSA, per germline. Trimming took off 4 bases at V and 0 bases at J, with 7 bases between the two ends. The CDR3 is 13 amino acids. The chain's CDR3 is CASSSGGSYEQYF. The CDR3 nucleotides read TGTGCCAGCAGCTCCGGGGGCTCCTACGAGCAGTACTTC.

V and J are TRBV5-6 and TRBJ2-3; D not resolved. The CDR3 is 13 amino acids. V was clipped by 4 bases and J by 1 base, with 7 bases between them. Germline CDR1 reads SGHDT; CDR2 reads YYEEEE. The CDR3 protein is CASSTVGTDTQYF. In nucleotides, the CDR3 is TGTGCCAGCAGCACTGTGGGCACAGATACGCAGTATTTT.